This TCR beta chain was observed in a study of cytomegalovirus exposure and HLA in healthy donors. Across the study: Unique TCRs from HLA-typed donors, some 85 million of them, were held in an early data release.

13 Jbeta primers and 60 Vbeta primers were used for the PCR. Measured with immunoSEQ multiplex PCR; TCRdb has only the in-frame clones, and not every one. The repertoire holds 150,000 to 200,000 clones, with 80% to 85% as singletons. For this clone: The junction departs from germline at one end; a sequencing error may be responsible.

From germline, CDR1 is SGHTA and CDR2 FQGNSA. The CDR3 contains 17 residues. This sequence was found in a woman aged 25 to 45 in good health and CMV-seronegative. The rearrangement uses TRBV7-2 and TRBJ2-6, with D maybe TRBD1 (6 bases). Sequencing used PBMCs. The CDR3 region has the DNA TGTGCCAGCAGCTTAAAATCCGGACGGGCAGGGGCCAACGGCCTGACTTTC. Translating it yields CASSLKSGRAGANGLTF.